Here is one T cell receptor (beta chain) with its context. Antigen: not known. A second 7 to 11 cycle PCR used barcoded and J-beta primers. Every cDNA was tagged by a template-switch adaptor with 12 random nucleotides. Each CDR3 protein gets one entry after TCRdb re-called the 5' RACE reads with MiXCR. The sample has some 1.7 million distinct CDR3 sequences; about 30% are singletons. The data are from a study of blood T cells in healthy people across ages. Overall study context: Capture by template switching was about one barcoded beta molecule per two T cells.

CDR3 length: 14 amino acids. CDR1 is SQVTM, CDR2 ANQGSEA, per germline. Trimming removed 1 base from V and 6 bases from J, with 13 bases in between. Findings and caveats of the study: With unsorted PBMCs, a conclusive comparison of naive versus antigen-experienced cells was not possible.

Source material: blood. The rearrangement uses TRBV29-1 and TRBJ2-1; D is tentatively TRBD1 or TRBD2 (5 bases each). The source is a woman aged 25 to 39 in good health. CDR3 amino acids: CSVEAGQVGNEQFF. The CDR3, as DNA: TGCAGCGTTGAAGCGGGGCAGGTGGGCAATGAGCAGTTCTTC.